The TCR beta chain under discussion was sequenced for a study of T cell changes during pregnancy in multiple sclerosis. This CDR3 comprises 13 residues. Trimming shortened V by 2 bases and J by 7 bases, and 12 bases separated the two germline ends. Germline V gives CDR1 SGHRS, CDR2 YFSETQ. The table came from immunoSEQ multiplex PCR; TCRdb's copy has only in-frame clones and leaves some out. The table records about 47,000 clones, approximately 92% of them present only once. This chain joins TRBV5-1 and TRBJ1-2; a weak D match, TRBD1 (5 bases). The sequencing used peripheral blood, collected after pregnancy. This receptor was identified in a female donor with multiple sclerosis, enrolled in a pregnancy study. This CDR3 is CASSFGGTSGYTF. DNA for the CDR3: TGCGCCAGCAGCTTTGGGGGGACTAGTGGCTACACCTTC. The entire variable domain, with the rest obtained from reference TRBV5-1 and TRBJ1-2, is as follows: KAGVTQTPRYLIKTRGQQVTLSCSPISGHRSVSWYQQTPGQGLQFLFEYFSETQRNKGNFPGRFSGRQFSNSRSEMNVSTLELGDSALYLCASSFGGTSGYTFGSGTRLTVV.